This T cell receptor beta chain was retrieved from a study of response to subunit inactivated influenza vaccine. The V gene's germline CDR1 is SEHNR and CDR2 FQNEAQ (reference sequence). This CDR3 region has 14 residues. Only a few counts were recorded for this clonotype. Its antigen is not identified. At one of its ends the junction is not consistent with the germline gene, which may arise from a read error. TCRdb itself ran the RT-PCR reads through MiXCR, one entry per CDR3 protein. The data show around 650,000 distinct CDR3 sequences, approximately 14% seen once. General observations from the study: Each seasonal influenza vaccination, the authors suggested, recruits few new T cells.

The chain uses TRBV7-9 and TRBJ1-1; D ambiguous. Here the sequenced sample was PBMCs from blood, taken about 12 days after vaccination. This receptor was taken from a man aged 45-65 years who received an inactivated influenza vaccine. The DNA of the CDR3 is TGTGCCAGCAGCTTGAGGCAGAGCTACACTGAAGCTCTCTTT. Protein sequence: CASSLRQSYTEALF.